The following is a T cell receptor beta chain sequence with its context. Which antigen it targets is not known. Nothing much larger sits one base from this clone, and base qualities are not available. V lost 4 bases and J lost 14 bases, and the count of bases not matched to a germline gene is 12. The CDR1 and CDR2 encoded by the germline V gene are SGHAT and FQNNGV. The CDR3 runs 15 residues from the cysteine to the phenylalanine. Just the 45-base CDR3 DNA is kept, in frame starting at base 1. The data are from a study of blood T cell repertoires in COVID-19 (dated by TCRdb to the early 2020s). Regarding the research as a whole: Collaborator samples came from the United States, Italy and Spain and covered acute and convalescent phases of COVID-19. The prospective study material was composed of cDNA or gDNA derived from T cells, B-cell-depleted T cells, or PBMCs. The dataset comprised deeply sampled blood TCRbeta repertoires from subjects exposed to, actively infected with, or recovered from COVID-19. The repertoires were released in a freely available public database meant as a resource for research on the immune response to SARS-CoV-2. The samples were drawn from two sources: the first 160 participants of the ongoing ImmuneRACE study, and fewer than 1,500 subjects contributed by 6 global collaborators. Nearly every sample came with metadata listing a de-identified subject ID, COVID-19 status, age in years and sex. Where available, HLA class I and class II types were obtained from metadata supplied by the sample provider rather than from assay-based typing. The research as a whole found: How much clinical and demographic metadata was included differed by source and by participant, and the metadata was provided uncurated.

Collaborating institutions collected whole blood in K2EDTA tubes following their own protocols. Collaborator samples were shipped for TCRbeta analysis as frozen whole blood, isolated PBMCs, or DNA extracted from either sample type. TCRbeta CDR3 regions were amplified from genomic DNA by means of the immunoSEQ Assay, a bias-controlled multiplex PCR. The original methods were these. Within the assay, amplification of reference gene primers was used to estimate how many nucleated cells each sample contained. Sequence reads were collapsed and filtered to measure the absolute abundance of every unique TCRbeta CDR3 rearrangement. For each sample, productive Simpson clonality was calculated as the square root of Simpson's diversity index over productive rearrangements. Sourced from immuneACCESS, this table was stored by TCRdb with only in-frame sequences that have V and J called. A share of the clones is absent; for the studies checked, an unresolved V gene accounts for under half, and the remainder has no known explanation. That table gives V, J and clone size, and the DNA gave D and trimming. This sample gives roughly 70,000 clones in total; roughly 91% of them show up just once. 25% to 35% of the sample is in the top ten clones.

Sequenced material: peripheral blood. The receptor comes from an elderly woman with active or convalescent COVID-19. This chain is built from TRBV11-2 and TRBJ1-6; TRBD1 fits 9 bases in the junction. In nucleotide form, the sequence is TGTGCCAGCAGCTATACTACGGGACAGGGACAAACCCTCCACTTT. Translated, it reads CASSYTTGQGQTLHF. The variable domain in full, with residues beyond the CDR3 obtained from the reference TRBV11-2 and TRBJ1-6 genes, is EAGVAQSPRYKIIEKRQSVAFWCNPISGHATLYWYQQILGQGPKLLIQFQNNGVVDDSQLPKDRFSAERLKGVDSTLKIQPAKLEDSAVYLCASSYTTGQGQTLHFGNGTRLTVT.